This T cell receptor beta chain appears in the sequencing data of a study of control samples from healthy donors and cancer patients. The CDR3 loop spans 14 amino acids. Trimming cost V 4 bases and J 3 bases, with 14 bases left between them. Germline V lookup: CDR1 SQVTM, CDR2 ANQGSEA. TCRdb's table, derived via immunoSEQ multiplex PCR, lists solely in-frame clones and lacks some. This table has about 59,000 clones, more than 85% appearing once. This clone has just a few counts. Sequencing was performed on PBMCs. The chain carries TRBV29-1 and TRBJ2-3; D gene unclear. This clonotype was sampled from a man aged 35-49 years with colorectal cancer. The CDR3, as DNA: TGCAGCGTTGGAGAGGTGTATCTAACAGATACGCAGTATTTT. Protein product: CSVGEVYLTDTQYF.